This TCR beta chain was captured by sequencing in a study of T cells in Graves' hyperthyroidism and ophthalmopathy. Findings of the study overall: Stable hyperthyroidism was told apart from ophthalmopathy by a model built on 13 V-J features. Ophthalmopathy was predicted by the model a median of 6.5 months ahead of onset.

No ophthalmopathy progression within 18 months constituted stable Graves' hyperthyroidism. Exclusion criteria comprised uncontrolled infection, other autoimmune disease, pregnancy or lactation. Turning to this clonotype: Antigen unknown.

V was cut by 6 bases and J by 7 bases, with 9 bases left in between. Per the germline V gene, CDR1 is SEHNR and CDR2 is FQNEAQ (reference sequence). The CDR3 is 12 residues long. Amplified TCR beta CDR3 regions derived from RNA transcripts. The HTBI primer set drove a first-round RT-PCR of the TCR CDR3. TCRdb redid the calling of the multiplex PCR reads with MiXCR, one entry per CDR3 protein. The table includes 75,000 to 100,000 distinct CDR3 sequences, over 50% detected once. This receptor was identified in a woman aged 40 to 50 with Graves' hyperthyroidism. The source material was blood. V is TRBV7-9 and J is TRBJ2-2; tentatively, D is TRBD2 (5 bases). CDR3 bases: TGTGCCAGCAGAGGCGGAGGCGGGGAGCTGTTTTTT. Translating it yields CASRGGGGELFF.